The 12 T cell receptor beta chains presented below share a single source sample, sequenced in a study of T cells in Graves' hyperthyroidism and ophthalmopathy. Researchers took RNA transcripts and amplified the TCR beta CDR3 regions from them. The HTBI primer set served for first-round RT-PCR of the TCR CDR3. TCRdb passed the multiplex PCR reads through MiXCR, listing each CDR3 protein once. Of 600,000 or so distinct CDR3 sequences listed, about 15% are singletons. Specimen: blood. The receptors shown here come from a woman in her 50s with Graves' ophthalmopathy.

This clonotype was observed a handful of times. The chain has TRBV6-1 and TRBJ1-6, with TRBD1 matching over 10 bases. Trimming cost V 5 bases and J 7 bases; bases outside gene matches: 5. Germline CDR1 is MNHNS and CDR2 is SASEGT. The CDR3 contains 15 residues. In nucleotides, the CDR3 is TGTGCCAGCAGTCAAAGGGGACAGGGGAATTCACCCCTCCACTTT. This codes for CASSQRGQGNSPLHF.

The chain uses TRBV19 and TRBJ2-7; 9 nucleotides line up with TRBD2. This CDR3 is 15 amino acids long. V was pared by 1 base and J by 3 bases, with 4 bases of the junction left unmatched. CDR1 LNHDA and CDR2 SQIVND come from the germline V gene (reference sequence). In DNA, the CDR3 is TGTGCCAGTAGTATAGGGACTAGCGTAAACTACGAGCAGTACTTC. It specifies CASSIGTSVNYEQYF.

Here the CDR3 reads CASSLWLAGGEQFF. The CDR3 nucleotides read TGTGCCAGCAGCTTATGGCTAGCGGGAGGTGAGCAGTTCTTC. The chain is built from TRBV11-3 and TRBJ2-1; 11 nucleotides agree with TRBD2. Germline V gene sequence: CDR1 SGHNT, CDR2 YENEEA. The length of the CDR3 is 14 residues. V shed 2 bases, J shed 9 bases, and the junction held 3 bases outside the gene matches.

There are a few counts of this clonotype. The V gene is TRBV20-1, the J gene TRBJ2-5; tentatively, D is TRBD2 (7 bases). CDR1 and CDR2 from the germline V gene are DFQATT and SNEGSKA (reference sequence). V was trimmed by 6 bases and J by 2 bases, leaving 13 bases between them. This CDR3 spans 13 amino acids. The CDR3: CSARGGVQETQYF. The CDR3, as DNA: TGCAGTGCGAGGGGGGGGGTTCAAGAGACCCAGTACTTC.

Many counts were recorded for this clonotype. The genes are TRBV6-2 or TRBV6-3 and TRBJ2-7, with unresolved D. The CDR3 consists of 12 residues. CDR1 MNHEY and CDR2 SVGEGT come from the germline V gene. Trimming left V 6 bases short and J 3 bases short, with 9 bases between. DNA of the CDR3: TGTGCCAGCAGGGGTCTACACTACGAGCAGTACTTC. This gives the protein CASRGLHYEQYF.

This clonotype was detected ten times or more. CDR3 amino acids: CASRSSRGGETQYF. The CDR3 region has the DNA TGTGCCAGCAGATCCTCCAGGGGAGGAGAGACCCAGTACTTC. This chain connects TRBV28 to TRBJ2-5; D is perhaps TRBD1 or TRBD2 (6 bases each). This CDR3 is 14 amino acids long. Germline CDR1 MDHEN, CDR2 SYDVKM. V was trimmed by 6 bases and J by 4 bases, leaving 15 bases between them.

There are many counts of this clonotype. The chain employs TRBV4-3 and TRBJ1-1; D unclear. CDR1 is LGHNA, CDR2 YSLEER, per germline. Trimming removed 0 bases from V and 3 bases from J, with 8 bases in between. The CDR3 loop spans 14 amino acids. CDR3 DNA: TGCGCCAGCAGCCAAGAAGGTTGGGACACTGAAGCTTTCTTT. As protein: CASSQEGWDTEAFF.

This clonotype was counted ten times or more. The chain is built from TRBV20-1 and TRBJ2-3; the match to TRBD2 covers 7 bases. The trim removed 0 bases at V and 4 bases at J, leaving 13 bases unmatched. The CDR3 covers 17 residues. From germline, CDR1 is DFQATT and CDR2 SNEGSKA (reference sequence). CDR3 loop: CSARDFLSAGLADTQYF. The CDR3 DNA sequence: TGCAGTGCTAGAGATTTCCTATCAGCGGGATTGGCAGATACGCAGTATTTT.

This clonotype was detected many times. The J gene is TRBJ2-1, the V gene TRBV28; TRBD2 aligns across 13 bases. Per the germline V gene, CDR1 is MDHEN and CDR2 is SYDVKM. V lost 6 bases and J lost 4; bases outside the gene matches: 9. This CDR3 has 17 residues. CDR3 in amino acids: CASSPHGLAGVYNEQFF. DNA for the CDR3: TGTGCCAGCAGCCCTCATGGACTAGCGGGAGTGTACAATGAGCAGTTCTTC. The full variable domain, completed using reference TRBV28 and TRBJ2-1, is DVKVTQSSRYLVKRTGEKVFLECVQDMDHENMFWYRQDPGLGLRLIYFSYDVKMKEKGDIPEGYSVSREKKERFSLILESASTNQTSMYLCASSPHGLAGVYNEQFFGPGTRLTVL.

This clonotype was picked up a small number of times. The rearrangement links TRBV5-1 to TRBJ1-1; tentative D call: TRBD1 (5 bases). Trimming pared 5 bases from V and 1 base from J, leaving 15 bases between. Looked up from germline, CDR1 is SGHRS and CDR2 is YFSETQ. This CDR3 is built from 15 residues. The CDR3 DNA is TGCGCCAGCAGTTATACTAACAGGAGGAACACTGAAGCTTTCTTT. Protein: CASSYTNRRNTEAFF.

The chain has TRBV6-1 and TRBJ2-5, with 7 bases identical to TRBD1. The trim removed 0 bases at V and 4 bases at J, leaving 5 bases unmatched. This CDR3 has 15 amino acids. Germline V CDR1 and CDR2: MNHNS, SASEGT. CDR3 amino acids: CASSEADGTVETQYF. CDR3 DNA sequence: TGTGCCAGCAGTGAAGCAGACGGGACAGTAGAGACCCAGTACTTC.

The table lists this clonotype with a few counts. This chain links TRBV29-1 with TRBJ1-1; D gene unclear. V lost 7 bases and J lost 5, with 14 bases in between. In germline, CDR1 is SQVTM, CDR2 ANQGSEA. The length of the CDR3 is 12 residues. CDR3 bases: TGCAGCGGGAGGGTAGGGTTGACTGAAGCTTTCTTT. It specifies CSGRVGLTEAFF.